This TCR beta chain was captured by sequencing in a study of cytomegalovirus exposure and HLA in healthy donors. Study-level findings and limits: In presence/absence analyses, roughly uniform sequencing depth across donors was assumed. The study dropped some indistinguishable V segments, TRBV6-2 and TRBV6-3 among them. What TCR beta sequences reportedly achieved was accurate prediction of HLA-A and HLA-B alleles in most subjects.

Worth noting for this clone: Its antigen remains unidentified.

The J segment lost 0 bases and the V segment lost 1 base, leaving 12 bases of the junction unmatched. This CDR3 has 19 residues. Germline V gene data show CDR1 as MNHGY and CDR2 as SVAAGI. The PCR had 60 Vbeta and 13 Jbeta primers. Generated by immunoSEQ multiplex PCR, the TCRdb table keeps only in-frame clones and is missing some. The table lists about 120,000 clones, around 74% of them singletons. What was sequenced was PBMCs. The clonotype was recovered from a man between 60 and 75 years old in good health and CMV-seropositive. The chain is built from TRBV6-9 and TRBJ1-5; 7 nucleotides align to TRBD1. CDR3 coding DNA: TGTGCCAGCAGTTATTATAGAAACGGGACAGCGGATAGCAATCAGCCCCAGCATTTT. Its protein is CASSYYRNGTADSNQPQHF.